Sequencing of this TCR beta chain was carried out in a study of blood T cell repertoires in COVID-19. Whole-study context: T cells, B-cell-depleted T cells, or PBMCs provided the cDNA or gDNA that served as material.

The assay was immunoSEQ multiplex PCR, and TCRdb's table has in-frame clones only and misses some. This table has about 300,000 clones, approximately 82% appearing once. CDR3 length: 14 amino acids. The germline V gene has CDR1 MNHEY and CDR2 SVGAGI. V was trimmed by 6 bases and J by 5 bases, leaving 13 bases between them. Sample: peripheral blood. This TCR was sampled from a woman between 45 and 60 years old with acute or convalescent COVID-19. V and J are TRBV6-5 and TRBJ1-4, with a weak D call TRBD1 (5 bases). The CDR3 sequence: CASSLSGPNEKLFF. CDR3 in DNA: TGTGCCAGCAGCTTATCAGGGCCCAATGAAAAACTGTTTTTT.